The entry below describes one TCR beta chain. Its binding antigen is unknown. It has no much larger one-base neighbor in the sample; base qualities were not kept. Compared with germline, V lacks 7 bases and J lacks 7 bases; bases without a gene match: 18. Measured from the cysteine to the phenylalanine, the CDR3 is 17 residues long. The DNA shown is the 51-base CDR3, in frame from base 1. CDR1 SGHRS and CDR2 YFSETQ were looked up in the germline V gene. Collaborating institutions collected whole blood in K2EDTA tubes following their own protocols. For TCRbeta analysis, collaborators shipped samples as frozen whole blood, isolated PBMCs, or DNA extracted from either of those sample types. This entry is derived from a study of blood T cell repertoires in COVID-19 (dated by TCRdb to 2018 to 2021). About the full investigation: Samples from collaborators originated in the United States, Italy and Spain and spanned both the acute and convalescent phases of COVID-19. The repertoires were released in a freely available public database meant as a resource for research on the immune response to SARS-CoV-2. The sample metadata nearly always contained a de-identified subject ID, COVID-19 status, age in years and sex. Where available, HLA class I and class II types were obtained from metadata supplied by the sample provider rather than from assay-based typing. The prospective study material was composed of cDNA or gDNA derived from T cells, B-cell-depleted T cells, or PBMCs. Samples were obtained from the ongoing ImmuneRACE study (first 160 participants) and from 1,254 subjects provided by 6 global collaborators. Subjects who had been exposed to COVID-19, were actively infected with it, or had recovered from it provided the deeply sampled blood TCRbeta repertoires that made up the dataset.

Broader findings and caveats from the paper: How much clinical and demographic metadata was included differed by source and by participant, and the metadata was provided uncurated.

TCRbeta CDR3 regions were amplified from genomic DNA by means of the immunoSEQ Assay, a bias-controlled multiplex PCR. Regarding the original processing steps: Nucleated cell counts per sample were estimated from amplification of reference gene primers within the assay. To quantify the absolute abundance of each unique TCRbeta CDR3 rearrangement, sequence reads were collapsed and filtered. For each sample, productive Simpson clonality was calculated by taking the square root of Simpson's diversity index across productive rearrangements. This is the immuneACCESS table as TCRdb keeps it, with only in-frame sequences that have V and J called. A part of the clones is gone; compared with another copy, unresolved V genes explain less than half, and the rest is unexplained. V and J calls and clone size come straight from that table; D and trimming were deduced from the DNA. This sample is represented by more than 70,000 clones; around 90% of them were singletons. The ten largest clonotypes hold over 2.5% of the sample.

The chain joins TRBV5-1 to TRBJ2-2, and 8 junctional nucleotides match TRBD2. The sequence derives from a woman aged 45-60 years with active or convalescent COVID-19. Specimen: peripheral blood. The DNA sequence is TGCGCCAGCGCCCGGGGGGCAGCGGGGGCCCTCGGCGGGGAGCTGTTTTTT. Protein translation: CASARGAAGALGGELFF.